One and the same sample provided the 11 T cell receptor beta chains below, sequenced in a study of monozygotic twins with cystic fibrosis. The table came from immunoSEQ multiplex PCR; TCRdb's copy has only in-frame clones and leaves some out. Of approximately 11,000 clones listed, 95% to 97% are singletons. Sequences were obtained from blood. These receptors all stem from a boy between 10 and 17 years old with cystic fibrosis.

The chain is built from TRBV7-3 and TRBJ2-7, with TRBD2 matching 8 bases. Trimming at V came to 1 base and at J to 6 bases, leaving 5 bases not matched to a gene. Germline V CDR1 and CDR2: SGHTA, FQGTGA. The CDR3 runs 14 residues. The CDR3, as DNA: TGTGCCAGCAGCTTAAGTCCCGGACTAGCCGAGCAGTACTTC. The encoded protein is CASSLSPGLAEQYF. Full variable domain (outside the CDR3, taken from reference TRBV7-3 and TRBJ2-7): GAGVSQTPSNKVTEKGKYVELRCDPISGHTALYWYRQSLGQGPEFLIYFQGTGAADDSGLPNDRFFAVRPEGSVSTLKIQRTERGDSAVYLCASSLSPGLAEQYFGPGTRLTVT.

CDR3 sequence (DNA): TGTGCCAGCTCCCCGCTCGACAATGGAAGCTCTGGGGCCAACGTCCTGACTTTC. Translating it yields CASSPLDNGSSGANVLTF. The genes are TRBV18 and TRBJ2-6; no firm D call. V was clipped by 6 bases and J by 0 bases, with 18 bases between them. The CDR3 has 18 residues. Germline-derived CDR1 and CDR2 are KGHSH and LQKENI.

V is TRBV4-1 and J is TRBJ2-5; maybe TRBD1 (8 bases). Germline V CDR1 and CDR2: MGHRA, YSYEKL. This CDR3 is built from 16 residues. Deletions cut 3 bases from V and 2 bases from J, with 16 bases between. CDR3 in amino acids: CASSHRTGGGQETQYF. DNA of the CDR3: TGCGCCAGCAGCCATAGAACAGGGGGGGGACAAGAGACCCAGTACTTC.

The V gene is TRBV19, the J gene TRBJ2-7; D is unresolved. Deletions cut 3 bases from V and 0 bases from J, with 15 bases between. CDR1 LNHDA and CDR2 SQIVND come from the germline V gene (reference sequence). The CDR3 covers 16 residues. CDR3 amino acids: CASSIWSAVSSYEQYF. In nucleotides, the CDR3 is TGTGCCAGTAGTATTTGGTCGGCAGTTAGCTCCTACGAGCAGTACTTC.

The chain carries TRBV19 and TRBJ1-5; D call uncertain. V lost 2 bases and J lost 1, with 6 bases in between. The CDR3 is made up of 14 amino acids. The germline V gene has CDR1 LNHDA and CDR2 SQIVND (reference sequence). The CDR3 DNA is TGTGCCAGTAGTATATCGAAGAGCAATCAGCCCCAGCATTTT. The encoded protein is CASSISKSNQPQHF.

J is TRBJ1-2 and V is TRBV11-2; 7 nucleotides align to TRBD1. This CDR3 contains 15 residues. Germline CDR1 SGHAT, CDR2 FQNNGV. V shed 5 bases and J 8 bases; nucleotides not matched to a gene: 14. DNA of the CDR3: TGTGCCAGCAGCGGGGACAGCCACCGGTTGGGGGGCTACACCTTC. It encodes CASSGDSHRLGGYTF.

The chain employs TRBV7-9 and TRBJ1-2, with a tentative D call TRBD1 (6 bases). The V gene's germline CDR1 is SEHNR and CDR2 FQNEAQ (reference sequence). The CDR3 totals 12 residues. V was shortened by 5 bases and J by 3 bases, with 7 bases between the two germline ends. As DNA, the CDR3 is TGTGCCAGCAGCCCAGGGGACTATGGCTACACCTTC. Translation: CASSPGDYGYTF.

The V and J genes are TRBV4-1 and TRBJ1-2, with D unclear. CDR3 length equals 15 residues. In germline, CDR1 is MGHRA, CDR2 YSYEKL. V gave up 3 bases and J gave up 4 bases, with 15 bases separating them. CDR3 residues: CASSQEQSSLYGYTF. The CDR3 coding sequence is TGCGCCAGCAGCCAGGAACAGTCCTCCCTCTATGGCTACACCTTC.

V and J are TRBV4-1 and TRBJ2-3; D not certain. The CDR3 is 15 residues long. The germline CDR1 and CDR2 sequences are MGHRA and YSYEKL. V was clipped by 1 base and J by 2 bases, with 10 bases between them. The CDR3 DNA sequence: TGCGCCAGCAGCCAAGTGCGTATTGACACAGATACGCAGTATTTT. It specifies CASSQVRIDTDTQYF.

CDR3 sequence (DNA): TGTGCCAGCAGCCGCGGGACTAGCGGAAACAATGAGCAGTTCTTC. This codes for CASSRGTSGNNEQFF. The chain uses TRBV7-2 and TRBJ2-1; 11 bases are shared with TRBD2. Germline CDR1 is SGHTA and CDR2 is FQGNSA. CDR3 length: 15 amino acids. Trimming at V came to 5 bases and at J to 5 bases, leaving 5 bases not matched to a gene.

This chain uses TRBV5-4 with TRBJ2-3; TRBD2 is a possible D gene (6 bases). The V and J ends lost 4 bases and 0 bases respectively, with 12 bases between them. Per the germline V gene, CDR1 is SGHNT and CDR2 is YYREEE (reference sequence). The CDR3 sequence is 15 residues long. The CDR3 reads CASSHRLVSTDTQYF. Written as DNA, the CDR3 is TGTGCCAGCAGCCACCGACTAGTTAGCACAGATACGCAGTATTTT.